Listed below are T cell receptor beta chains from one sample, sequenced in a study of blood T cell repertoires in COVID-19. The repertoire was sequenced with immunoSEQ multiplex PCR; TCRdb's copy has only in-frame clones and lacks some. The sample includes about 130,000 clones, about 80% of them seen just once. Input material: peripheral blood. The receptor set was obtained from a woman in her sixties with acute or convalescent COVID-19. The CDR3 runs from the conserved cysteine through the conserved F or W. A D gene is named only where the DNA matches it firmly. Part of the rows lack a size; the others show once, few, many or a class for expanded clones.

.	TRBV5-1	TRBJ1-2	.	CASSLATQGLSDGYTF	TGCGCCAGCAGCTTGGCGACCCAGGGGCTCTCGGATGGCTACACCTTC
few	TRBV7-9	TRBJ1-2	TRBD1	CASSLAPDRDGYTF	TGTGCCAGCAGCTTAGCCCCAGACAGGGATGGCTACACCTTC
.	TRBV7-2	TRBJ1-4	TRBD1	CASSRWTGGFEKLFF	TGTGCCAGCAGCAGGTGGACAGGGGGCTTTGAAAAACTGTTTTTT
.	TRBV5-1	TRBJ1-1	.	CASSPGDVGTSLHGAFF	TGCGCCAGCAGCCCGGGGGATGTTGGGACGTCCCTCCACGGGGCTTTCTTT
.	TRBV5-1	TRBJ1-1	.	CASSSYMNTEAFF	TGCGCCAGCAGCTCATACATGAACACTGAAGCTTTCTTT
.	TRBV11-2	TRBJ2-1	.	CASSLGTGEEQFF	TGTGCCAGCAGCTTAGGAACTGGAGAGGAGCAGTTCTTC
.	TRBV6-5	TRBJ1-2	TRBD1	CASSPASTGNEGYTF	TGTGCCAGCAGCCCAGCGTCGACAGGGAATGAAGGCTACACCTTC
.	TRBV27	TRBJ1-6	TRBD1	CASSFSRTGSGSPLHF	TGTGCCAGCAGTTTCTCGCGGACAGGGTCAGGGTCACCCCTCCACTTT
.	TRBV6-5	TRBJ1-5	.	CASRTAGSGQPQHF	TGTGCCAGCAGGACGGCAGGGAGCGGGCAGCCCCAGCATTTT
.	TRBV2	TRBJ1-6	TRBD1	CASSGTVRQGDSPLHF	TGTGCCAGCAGTGGAACCGTTCGACAGGGAGATTCACCCCTCCACTTT
few	TRBV7-9	TRBJ1-3	.	CASSSPRGATSGNTIYF	TGTGCCAGCAGCTCCCCCCGTGGGGCTACCTCTGGAAACACCATATATTTT
once	TRBV5-1	TRBJ1-3	TRBD1	CASSFNGQGGNTIYF	TGCGCCAGCAGCTTCAACGGACAGGGAGGGAACACCATATATTTT
.	TRBV28	TRBJ1-5	.	CASRLVFYSNQPQHF	TGTGCCAGCAGGCTAGTATTTTATAGCAATCAGCCCCAGCATTTT
.	TRBV30	TRBJ2-5	TRBD1	CAWGNGATGKETQYF	TGTGCCTGGGGAAACGGGGCGACAGGGAAAGAGACCCAGTACTTC
.	TRBV7-6	TRBJ2-5	TRBD2	CASSFMGGTSRETQYF	TGTGCCAGCAGCTTCATGGGAGGGACTAGCAGGGAGACCCAGTACTTC
few	TRBV7-8	TRBJ1-1	.	CASSLEGVRTEAFF	TGTGCCAGCAGCTTAGAAGGGGTTCGGACTGAAGCTTTCTTT
.	TRBV5-5	TRBJ2-5	.	CASSQREGGIQETQYF	TGTGCCAGCAGCCAGAGGGAGGGGGGGATCCAAGAGACCCAGTACTTC
.	TRBV10-3	TRBJ2-1	TRBD1	CAISGRTGQGGNEQFF	TGTGCCATCAGTGGAAGGACAGGGCAGGGGGGCAATGAGCAGTTCTTC
.	TRBV7-8	TRBJ1-1	TRBD1	CASSLRRTGRREAFF	TGTGCCAGCAGCTTACGGCGGACAGGACGGCGAGAAGCTTTCTTT
.	TRBV19	TRBJ1-6	TRBD1	CASLDRGNSPLHF	TGTGCCAGTCTGGACAGGGGTAATTCACCCCTCCACTTT
.	TRBV2	TRBJ1-2	TRBD1	CASRAQGLGNYGYTF	TGTGCCAGCAGAGCACAGGGGCTCGGGAACTATGGCTACACCTTC
.	TRBV5-1	TRBJ2-7	TRBD1	CASSLDGTAFYEQYF	TGCGCCAGCAGCTTGGACGGGACAGCTTTCTACGAGCAGTACTTC
few	TRBV6-1	TRBJ2-1	.	CASSESSGVRDEQFF	TGTGCCAGCAGTGAAAGCTCGGGCGTGAGGGATGAGCAGTTCTTC
.	TRBV18	TRBJ2-7	.	CASSPTRASSYEQYF	TGTGCCAGCTCACCGACCAGGGCTAGCTCCTACGAGCAGTACTTC
.	TRBV7-9	TRBJ2-5	.	CASSFSGRETQYF	TGTGCCAGCAGCTTTTCGGGGAGGGAGACCCAGTACTTC
.	TRBV9	TRBJ1-2	.	CASGTPPNYGYTF	TGTGCCTCAGGGACTCCACCTAACTATGGCTACACCTTC
once	TRBV5-8	TRBJ1-2	.	CASRRGMSYGYTF	TGTGCCAGCAGAAGGGGGATGAGCTATGGCTACACCTTC
.	TRBV6-5	TRBJ2-7	TRBD2	CASSPLAGVSYEQYF	TGTGCCAGCAGCCCACTAGCGGGGGTCTCCTACGAGCAGTACTTC